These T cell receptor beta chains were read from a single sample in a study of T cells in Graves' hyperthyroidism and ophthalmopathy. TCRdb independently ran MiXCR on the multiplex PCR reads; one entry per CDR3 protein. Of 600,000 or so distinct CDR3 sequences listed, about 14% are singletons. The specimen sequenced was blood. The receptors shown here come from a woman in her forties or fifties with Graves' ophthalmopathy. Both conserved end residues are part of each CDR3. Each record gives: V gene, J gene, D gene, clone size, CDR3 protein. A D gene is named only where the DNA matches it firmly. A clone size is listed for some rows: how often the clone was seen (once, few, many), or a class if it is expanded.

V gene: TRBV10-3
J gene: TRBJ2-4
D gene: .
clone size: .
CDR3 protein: CAISESHQNIQYF

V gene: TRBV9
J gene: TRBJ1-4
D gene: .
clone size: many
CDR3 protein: CASSETGRAEKLFF

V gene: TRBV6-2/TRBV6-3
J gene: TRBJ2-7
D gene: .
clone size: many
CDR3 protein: CASSYFGQRVGDEQYF

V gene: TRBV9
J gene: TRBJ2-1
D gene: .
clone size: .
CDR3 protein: CASSVDPAGFNEQFF

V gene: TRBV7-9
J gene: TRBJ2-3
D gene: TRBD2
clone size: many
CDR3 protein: CASSSGAGATDTQYF

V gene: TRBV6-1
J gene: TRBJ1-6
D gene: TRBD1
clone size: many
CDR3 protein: CASSEIGTDYSPLHF

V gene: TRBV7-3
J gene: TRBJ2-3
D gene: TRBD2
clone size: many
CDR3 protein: CASSSSTSSDTQYF

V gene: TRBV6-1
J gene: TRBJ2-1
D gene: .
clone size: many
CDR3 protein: CASSEDSSYNEQFF

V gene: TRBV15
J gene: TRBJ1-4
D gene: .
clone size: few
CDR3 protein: CATRRPNEKLFF

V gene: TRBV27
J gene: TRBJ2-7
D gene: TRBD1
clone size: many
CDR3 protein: CASSFQAPGTASYEQYF

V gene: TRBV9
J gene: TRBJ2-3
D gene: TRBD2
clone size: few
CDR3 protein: CASSTLAVNTDTQYF

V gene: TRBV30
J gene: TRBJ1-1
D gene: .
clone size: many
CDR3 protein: CAWRRTGNTEAFF

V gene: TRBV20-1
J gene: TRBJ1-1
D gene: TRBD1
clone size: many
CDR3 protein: CSASNQGAYTEAFF

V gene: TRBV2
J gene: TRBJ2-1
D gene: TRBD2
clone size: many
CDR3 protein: CASSTGVAGNNEQFF

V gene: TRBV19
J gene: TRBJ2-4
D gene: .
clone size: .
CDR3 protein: CASSIRAKNIQYF

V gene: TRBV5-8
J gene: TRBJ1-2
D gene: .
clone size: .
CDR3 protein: CASSLEQGGGGYTF

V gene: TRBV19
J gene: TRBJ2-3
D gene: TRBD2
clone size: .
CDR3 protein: CASSSGLAATDTQYF

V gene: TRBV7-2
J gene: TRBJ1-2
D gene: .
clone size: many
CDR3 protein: CASSLPRGGGRGYTF

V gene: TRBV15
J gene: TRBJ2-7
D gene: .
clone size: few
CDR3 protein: CATSRDISYEQYF

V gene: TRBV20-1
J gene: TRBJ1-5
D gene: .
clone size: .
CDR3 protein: CSATRTDQPQHF

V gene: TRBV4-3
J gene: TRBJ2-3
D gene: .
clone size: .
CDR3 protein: CASSQDSHPRSDTQYF

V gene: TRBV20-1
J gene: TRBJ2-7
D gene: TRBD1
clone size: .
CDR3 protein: CSASDRDHEQYF

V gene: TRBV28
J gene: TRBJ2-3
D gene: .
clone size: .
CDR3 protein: CASRGPSLGTDTQYF

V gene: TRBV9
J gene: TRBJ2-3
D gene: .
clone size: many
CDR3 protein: CASSPTTGHATQYF

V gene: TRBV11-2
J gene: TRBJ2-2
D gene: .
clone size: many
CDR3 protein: CASSLDRGNGELFF

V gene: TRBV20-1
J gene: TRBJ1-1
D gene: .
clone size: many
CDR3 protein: CSALGGGTNTEAFF

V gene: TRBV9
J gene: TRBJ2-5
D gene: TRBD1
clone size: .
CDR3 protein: CASSVDFDRGETQYF

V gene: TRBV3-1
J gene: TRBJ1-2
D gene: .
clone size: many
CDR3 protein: CASSQVGSYGYTF

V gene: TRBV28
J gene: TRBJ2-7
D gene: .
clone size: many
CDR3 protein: CASNPIGQSSYEQYF

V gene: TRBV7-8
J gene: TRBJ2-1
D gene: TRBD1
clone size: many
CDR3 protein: CASSSQAPGGEQFF

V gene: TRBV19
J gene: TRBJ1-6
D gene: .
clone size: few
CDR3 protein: CASKEANPYNSPLHF

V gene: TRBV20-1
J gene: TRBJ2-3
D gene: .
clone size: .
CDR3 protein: CSATHGTDTQYF

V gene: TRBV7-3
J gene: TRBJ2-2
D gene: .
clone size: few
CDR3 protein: CASSSQAGELFF

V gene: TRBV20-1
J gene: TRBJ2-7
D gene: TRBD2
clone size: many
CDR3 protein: CSARYTAGGSYEQYF

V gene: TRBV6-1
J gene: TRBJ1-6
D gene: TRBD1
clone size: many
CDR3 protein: CASSEGDRVSTPLHF

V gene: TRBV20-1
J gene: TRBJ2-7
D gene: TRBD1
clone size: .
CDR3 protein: CSAARDRGLSYEQYF

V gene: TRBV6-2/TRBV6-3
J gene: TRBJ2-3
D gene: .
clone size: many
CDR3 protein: CASSYRATDTQYF

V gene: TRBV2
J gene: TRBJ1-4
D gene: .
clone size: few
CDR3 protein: CASSDIVEKLFF

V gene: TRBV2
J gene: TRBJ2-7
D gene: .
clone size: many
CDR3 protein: CASSGSISQYF

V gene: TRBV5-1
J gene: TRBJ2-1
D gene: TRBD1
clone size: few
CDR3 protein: CASSLAPRGTGEEFF